The TCR beta chain described here comes from a study of Graves' ophthalmopathy and Graves' hyperthyroidism (dated by TCRdb to the late 2010s). A note on the overall study: Peripheral blood was collected at initial diagnosis, before any treatment. In total, under 150 blood samples were TCR-sequenced: around 42 ophthalmopathy, roughly 80 hyperthyroidism and around 17 hyperthyroidism-to-ophthalmopathy patients. Once sampling was done, hyperthyroidism patients were given methimazole at a starting dose of 30 mg daily, while ophthalmopathy patients were given high-dose intravenous methylprednisolone. The independent validation cohort included under 20 hyperthyroidism patients plus 17 patients who later progressed from hyperthyroidism to ophthalmopathy. The study used signatures of the TCR beta repertoire to tell Graves' ophthalmopathy apart from Graves' hyperthyroidism and to predict which patients would progress to ophthalmopathy. To explore V-J signatures distinguishing ophthalmopathy from hyperthyroidism, a discovery set of under 110 patients (fewer than 45 ophthalmopathy, roughly 56 stable hyperthyroidism) was enrolled. In a handful of hyperthyroidism patients, the T-cell repertoires found in thyroid tissue were compared with those found in blood. Study-wide conclusions, independent of this receptor: In cross-validation, the 13-signature model distinguished ophthalmopathy from stable hyperthyroidism with approximately 85% sensitivity and roughly 81% specificity, and in the test set the corresponding values were roughly 80% and 76%. Most expanded thyroid clonotypes with frequency above 0.001 were also detected in blood, suggesting blood repertoires may reflect the thyroid immune response. In validation, the model predicted ophthalmopathy progression with about 71% sensitivity and 72.22% specificity; 12 predicted patients were CT-confirmed with GO in a median of 6.5 months. Sample size was not predetermined statistically, and investigators were not blinded to group allocation.

For repertoire sequencing, the TCR beta CDR3 regions were amplified from RNA transcripts. A first-round RT-PCR used HTBI primers with the Qiagen OneStep RT-PCR kit, followed by a second-round multiplex PCR, size selection and purification. Libraries were sequenced on an Illumina HiSeq2000 using paired-end 100 bp reads. The original methods were these. SOAPnuke was used to process the reads, removing any read that contained adapters or uncalled bases, had a mean Phred below 15, or lacked an exact match to the constant primer or identifier. High-quality paired reads were merged with COPE v1.2.5. Clonotypes were defined as unique nucleotide sequences and were aligned to IMGT TRB V, D and J references using MiTCR v1.1. The analysis was limited to V-J combinations with a frequency above 0.0001, which together covered over 99% of the repertoires. For each V-J combination, a TCR clonal expansion and chaos score was defined as F50 clonal expansion divided by the chaos observed in the TCRdist matrix. Features were reduced by Welch's t-statistics and random forest to roughly 14 V-J combinations, which fed a naive Bayes classifier. Thyroid-blood repertoire similarity was quantified with the Morisita-Horn index. TCRdb's own reprocessing of the public reads used fastp at Q25 and MiXCR and kept productive beta chains. Every entry covers one CDR3 protein and lists the most common genes and DNA from its rows. These V and J calls rely on TCRdb rather than the paper's analysis. This sample holds about 740,000 distinct CDR3 sequences; 40% were observed only once. The ten top clones hold 44% of the sample.

Ophthalmopathy patients had moderately to severely active disease, Clinical Activity Score of at least 3, NOSPECS grade of at least 4, and disease duration under 3 months. Patients were excluded if they had other autoimmune diseases, uncontrolled infections, pregnancy or lactation. Clinical symptoms, serum thyroxine, TRAb, thyroid ultrasound and orbital computed tomography were used for diagnosis. PBMCs were isolated from about 9.2 ml of fresh peripheral blood by Ficoll-Paque density gradient centrifugation. Trizol reagent was used to extract the total RNA, and its quality was then checked on an Agilent 2100 Bioanalyzer. A few counts support this clonotype. This clone's antigen is unknown. No much larger clone exists at a distance of one base, and base qualities are not known. The origin of this receptor is an adult man with Graves' ophthalmopathy. The sequenced sample consisted of peripheral blood.

The DNA sequence reads TGTGCCAGCAGCGGGCAGGCTCGATCACTCTATGGCTACACCTTC. It specifies CASSGQARSLYGYTF. Here the chain combines TRBV7-2 and TRBJ1-2; no D segment can be confidently identified. CDR1 and CDR2 are read off the germline V gene as SGHTA and FQGNSA. Relative to germline, V is 5 bases shorter and J is 4 bases shorter, with 17 bases between their ends. The CDR3 numbers 15 residues from cysteine through phenylalanine. The kept DNA is CDR3 alone, 45 bases in frame from the first base.